A single sample is the source of the 3 T cell receptor beta chains below, sequenced in a study of T cells in localized non-small cell lung cancer (dated by TCRdb to 2018 to 2021). Library prep was done by the immunoSEQ multiplex PCR assay. The immuneACCESS repertoire file appears here via TCRdb, limited to in-frame rearrangements. These files lack a portion of the clones; in checked studies, under half of the deficit traces to unresolved V genes, and the cause of the others is not known. In all, the sample holds some 10,000 clones, and roughly four fifths of those were seen once. The ten biggest clones cover roughly 20% of the sample. The sequenced sample was peripheral blood mononuclear cells, obtained before any cancer treatment. The receptor source for this set is a female donor aged 60 or older with stage II lung adenocarcinoma.

The J gene is TRBJ2-3, the V gene TRBV6-5; the D gene is possibly TRBD1 (5 bases). The V gene lost 5 bases and the J gene lost 4 bases, with 13 bases spanning the gap. The CDR3 has 14 amino acids. The germline V gene encodes CDR1 MNHEY and CDR2 SVGAGI. CDR3 nucleotide sequence: TGTGCCAGCAGTCGTCTGCAGGGATCAGATACGCAGTATTTT. As protein: CASSRLQGSDTQYF.

Only one count was recorded for this clone. The rearrangement links TRBV7-2 to TRBJ1-2, with D unresolved. V was trimmed by 1 base and J by 7 bases, leaving 7 bases between them. In germline, CDR1 is SGHTA, CDR2 FQGNSA. This CDR3 is built from 12 residues. In DNA, the CDR3 is TGTGCCAGCAGCTTAGGGATAGGTGGCTACACCTTC. Translating gives CASSLGIGGYTF.

This clone appeared a few times. In DNA form, the CDR3 reads TGCGCCAGCAGCCGCACGGAAGCGGGAGTCTACAATGAGCAGTTCTTC. The encoded protein is CASSRTEAGVYNEQFF. The genes are TRBV5-1 and TRBJ2-1, with 8 positions matching TRBD2. Losses at the gene ends were 4 bases for V and 3 bases for J; bases not matched to a gene: 9. Germline CDR1 is SGHRS and CDR2 is YFSETQ. The CDR3 contains 16 residues.